This TCR beta chain was observed in a study of blood T cell repertoires in COVID-19. The wider study: The United States, Italy and Spain were the sources of the acute and convalescent COVID-19 samples.

Measured with immunoSEQ multiplex PCR; TCRdb has only the in-frame clones, and not every one. The repertoire has approximately 81,000 clones, approximately 78% of them found once; the top ten carry around 6.9%. This CDR3 spans 17 amino acids. CDR1 is SGHRS and CDR2 is YFSETQ in the germline V gene. V was clipped by 6 bases and J by 0 bases, with 18 bases between them. The chain joins TRBV5-1 to TRBJ2-2; possible D gene TRBD1, 5 bases. The sequence was collected from a human donor in a cohort sampled during active COVID-19. Input material: peripheral blood. CDR3 in DNA: TGCGCCAGCACTCTTCAACGGACAAAAACGAACACCGGGGAGCTGTTTTTT. Amino acids: CASTLQRTKTNTGELFF.